The clone carrying this TCR beta chain has only a few counts. Its antigen remains unknown. The V and J ends lost 6 bases and 1 base, in that order; junction bases with no gene match: 5. CDR1 and CDR2 (germline): MNHEY, SVGAGI. The CDR3 is made up of 15 amino acids. The entirety of the isolated RNA underwent reverse transcription, so expressed TCRB transcripts were sequenced. The data were produced by immunoSEQ multiplex PCR, yet TCRdb's version contains in-frame clones alone and is incomplete. In the table there are about 650,000 clones, 9.5% to 15% of which are singletons. These data originate in a study of beta chain features in type 1 diabetes. Study-wide points: TCRB CDR3s were moderately but significantly shorter in Type 1 diabetes patients in all four CD4+ subsets.

The chain links TRBV6-5 to TRBJ2-3, with 9 bases fitting TRBD1. This receptor was obtained from a man aged 25 to 40 with type 1 diabetes. Sequenced material: naive CD4+ T cells from blood. In DNA, the CDR3 is TGTGCCAGCAGGACCCGGGACAGGGGCACAGATACGCAGTATTTT. As protein: CASRTRDRGTDTQYF.